Presented here are 6 T cell receptor beta chains from one specimen sequenced in a study of T cells in Graves' hyperthyroidism and ophthalmopathy. TCR beta CDR3 region amplification was performed from RNA transcripts. The HTBI primer set drove a first-round RT-PCR of the TCR CDR3. TCRdb independently ran MiXCR on the multiplex PCR reads; one entry per CDR3 protein. Of 380,000 or so distinct CDR3 sequences in the sample, about 20% were seen once. The sample consisted of blood. These receptors were taken from a woman aged 18 to 35 with Graves' hyperthyroidism.

This clonotype was recorded at least ten times. This chain links TRBV6-1 with TRBJ2-4; 14 bases are a match to TRBD2. The V gene end was trimmed by 8 bases and the J gene end by 5 bases; junction bases not matched to a gene: 2. CDR3 length: 14 residues. Germline V lookup: CDR1 MNHNS, CDR2 SASEGT. The chain's CDR3 is CASGLAGGQNIQYF. The DNA for the CDR3 is TGTGCCAGCGGACTAGCGGGGGGCCAAAACATTCAGTACTTC.

This clonotype was counted ten times or more. The CDR3 spells CASSYRGQGEQYF. CDR3 coding DNA: TGTGCCAGCAGTTACAGGGGACAAGGCGAGCAGTACTTC. J is TRBJ2-7 and V is TRBV6-5; weak D call: TRBD1 (6 bases). CDR3 length: 13 residues. Trimming pared 2 bases from V and 6 bases from J, leaving 11 bases between. Germline V CDR1 and CDR2: MNHEY, SVGAGI.

This clonotype has ten or more counts. The V and J genes are TRBV2 and TRBJ2-7, with 7 nucleotides matching TRBD1. The CDR3 has 14 residues. V gave up 6 bases and J gave up 0 bases; unmatched junction bases: 5. Germline lookup yields CDR1 SNHLY and CDR2 FYNNEI. The CDR3 here is CASRNRGSSYEQYF. The CDR3 nucleotides read TGTGCCAGCAGAAACAGGGGTAGCTCCTACGAGCAGTACTTC.

In its sample, this clonotype was seen many times. The J gene is TRBJ1-5, the V gene TRBV24-1; 9 bases are a match to TRBD1. The V segment lost 3 bases and the J segment 2 bases; nucleotides outside the gene matches: 1. The germline gives CDR1 KGHDR, CDR2 SFDVKD. There are 15 residues in the CDR3. The CDR3 region is CATSDRTGGNQPQHF. The CDR3 DNA sequence: TGTGCCACCAGTGATCGGACAGGGGGCAATCAGCCCCAGCATTTT.

This clonotype occurred once. This chain connects TRBV20-1 to TRBJ1-2; no clear D gene. Between the trimmed V and J ends, which lost 6 bases and 7 bases, there was a span of 21 bases. This CDR3 has 14 residues. The germline CDR1 and CDR2 sequences are DFQATT and SNEGSKA (reference sequence). In DNA, the CDR3 is TGCAGTGCCATAGAGTACCCCCTGAGAGTTGGCTACACCTTC. Its protein is CSAIEYPLRVGYTF.

In this sample, this clonotype turned up many times. The gene calls are TRBV15 and TRBJ2-5; 8 bases fit TRBD1. V trimming: 3 bases; J trimming: 2 bases; junction bases outside the gene matches: 8. The CDR3 extends over 16 amino acids. From germline, CDR1 is LNHNV and CDR2 YYDKDF (reference sequence). The DNA of the CDR3 is TGTGCCACCAGCAGGGGAGGACAGGGAAGTCAAGAGACCCAGTACTTC. Protein: CATSRGGQGSQETQYF.